This T cell receptor (beta chain) was captured in a study of blood T cell repertoires in COVID-19. TCRdb's table, derived via immunoSEQ multiplex PCR, lists solely in-frame clones and lacks some. The sample lists about 110,000 clones, about 75% occurring once. The CDR3 length is 15 residues. Germline V gene sequence: CDR1 SGHNT, CDR2 YYREEE (reference sequence). Germline trimming cut 5 bases from V and 8 bases from J; bases unmatched to any gene: 7. The J gene is TRBJ1-6, the V gene TRBV5-4, with TRBD1 identical over 10 bases. The sequence derives from a woman aged 80 or older with active or convalescent COVID-19. Sequenced material: peripheral blood. This chain's CDR3 is CASRSTGTGDSPLHF. The CDR3 region has the DNA TGTGCCAGCAGATCAACCGGGACAGGGGATTCACCCCTCCACTTT. Full variable domain (remainder filled in from reference TRBV5-4 and TRBJ1-6): ETGVTQSPTHLIKTRGQQVTLRCSSQSGHNTVSWYQQALGQGPQFIFQYYREEENGRGNFPPRFSGLQFPNYSSELNVNALELDDSALYLCASRSTGTGDSPLHFGNGTRLTVT.